The next 5 T cell receptor beta chains were all read from a single sample in a study of breast tumors, draining lymph nodes, adjacent tissues. Each CDR3 protein gets one entry after TCRdb re-called the multiplex PCR reads with MiXCR. Seen here are approximately 52,000 distinct CDR3 sequences, around 45% observed once, and the top ten hold about 10%. Sequences were obtained from breast tumor tissue. These receptors originate from a female donor with breast cancer. Some clones in this sample may be carry-over from other donors' samples.

This clonotype was seen repeatedly, ten times or more. This may arise from a read error, as a much more abundant clone is one base away. The chain joins TRBV20-1 to TRBJ2-7; 7 nucleotides agree with TRBD1. V was pared by 5 bases and J by 6 bases, with 13 bases of the junction left unmatched. Germline values: CDR1 DFQATT, CDR2 SNEGSKA (reference sequence). The CDR3 is 14 residues long. Written as DNA, the CDR3 is TGCAGTGCTCCACATTACGGGACAGCCTCCGAGCAGTACTTC. Translation: CSAPHYGTASEQYF.

V is TRBV20-1 and J is TRBJ1-2; 8 positions agree with TRBD1. Per the germline V gene, CDR1 is DFQATT and CDR2 is SNEGSKA (reference sequence). The CDR3 has 14 amino acids. The junction had 7 bases not matched to a gene; V was cut back by 2 bases and J by 5 bases. The CDR3, as DNA: TGCAGTGCTAGATCGTTCCAGGGGGCTTATGGCTACACCTTC. It encodes CSARSFQGAYGYTF.

This clonotype was counted at least ten times. This could be a read error, since a much larger clone is one nucleotide away. V usage is TRBV6-2 or TRBV6-3 and J usage is TRBJ1-5, with TRBD1 identical over 12 bases. V lost 6 bases and J lost 1; bases outside the gene matches: 7. Per germline, CDR1 MNHEY and CDR2 SVGEGT. The CDR3 consists of 17 residues. CDR3 nucleotide sequence: TGTGCCAGCAGCCTCCGGGACAGGGGGCTGAGCAATCAGCCCCAGCATTTT. Protein sequence: CASSLRDRGLSNQPQHF.

This clonotype was found many times. This chain links TRBV28 with TRBJ2-6; a weak D match, TRBD2 (6 bases). This CDR3 region has 15 residues. V lost 3 bases to trimming and J lost 0 bases, with 6 bases between them. Germline V CDR1 and CDR2: MDHEN, SYDVKM. DNA of the CDR3: TGTGCCAGCAGTTTCGGGGGCTCTGGGGCCAACGTCCTGACTTTC. Translating it yields CASSFGGSGANVLTF.

V gene TRBV27 combines with J gene TRBJ1-2; TRBD1 matches 8 bases. Germline values: CDR1 MNHEY, CDR2 SMNVEV (reference sequence). The CDR3 is made up of 14 amino acids. With 3 bases clipped from V and 7 bases from J, the junction kept 7 bases outside the gene matches. The CDR3 spells CASSFNGQGGGYTF. The CDR3 region has the DNA TGTGCCAGCAGTTTCAACGGACAGGGAGGTGGCTACACCTTC.